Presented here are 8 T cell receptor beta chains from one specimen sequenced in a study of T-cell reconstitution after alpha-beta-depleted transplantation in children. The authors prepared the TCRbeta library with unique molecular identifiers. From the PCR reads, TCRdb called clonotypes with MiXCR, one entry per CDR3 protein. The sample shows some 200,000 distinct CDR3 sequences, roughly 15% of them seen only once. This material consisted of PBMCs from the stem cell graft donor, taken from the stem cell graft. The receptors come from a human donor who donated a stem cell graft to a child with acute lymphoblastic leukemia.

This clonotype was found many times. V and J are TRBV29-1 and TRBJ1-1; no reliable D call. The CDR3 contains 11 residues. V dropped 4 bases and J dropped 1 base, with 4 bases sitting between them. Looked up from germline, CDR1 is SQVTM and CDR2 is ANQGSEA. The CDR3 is CSVGSNTEAFF. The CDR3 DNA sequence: TGCAGCGTTGGCTCGAACACTGAAGCTTTCTTT.

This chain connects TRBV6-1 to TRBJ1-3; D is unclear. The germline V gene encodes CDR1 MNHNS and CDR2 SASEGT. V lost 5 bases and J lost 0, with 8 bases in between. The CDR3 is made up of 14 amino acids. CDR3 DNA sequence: TGTGCCAGCAGTCAGGATGGCTCTGGAAACACCATATATTTT. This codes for CASSQDGSGNTIYF.

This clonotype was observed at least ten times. The CDR3 DNA reads as TGCAGTGCCCCCACCGGGACAGGGGGAAGGAATGAGCAGTTCTTC. Translated, it gives CSAPTGTGGRNEQFF. This chain joins TRBV20-1 and TRBJ2-1; 11 bases map to TRBD1. Trimming at V came to 6 bases and at J to 7 bases, leaving 11 bases not matched to a gene. The germline gives CDR1 DFQATT, CDR2 SNEGSKA (reference sequence). The CDR3 length is 15 residues.

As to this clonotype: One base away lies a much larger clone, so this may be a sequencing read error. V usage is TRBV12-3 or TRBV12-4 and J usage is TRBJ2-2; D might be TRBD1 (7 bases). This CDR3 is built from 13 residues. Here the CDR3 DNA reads TGTGCCAGTCGTGGAGGGGGCACCAGGGAGCTGTTTTTT. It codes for CASRGGGTRELFF.

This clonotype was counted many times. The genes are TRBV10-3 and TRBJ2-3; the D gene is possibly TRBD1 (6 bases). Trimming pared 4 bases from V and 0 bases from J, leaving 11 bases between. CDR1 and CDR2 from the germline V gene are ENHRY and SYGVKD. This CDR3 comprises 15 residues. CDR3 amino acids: CAISAPGQSTDTQYF. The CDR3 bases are TGTGCCATCAGTGCGCCGGGACAAAGCACAGATACGCAGTATTTT.

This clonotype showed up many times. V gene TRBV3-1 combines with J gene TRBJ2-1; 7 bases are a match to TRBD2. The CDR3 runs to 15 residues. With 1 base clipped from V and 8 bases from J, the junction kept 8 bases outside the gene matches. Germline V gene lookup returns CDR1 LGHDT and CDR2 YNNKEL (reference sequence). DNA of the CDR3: TGTGCCAGCAGCCAAGTCCCCGGTCGGGGGGATGAGCAGTTCTTC. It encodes CASSQVPGRGDEQFF.

The DNA of the CDR3 is TGCAGTGCTAGCGGGGCGAATCGCTACGACAATGAGCAGTTCTTC. This encodes CSASGANRYDNEQFF. The V and J genes are TRBV20-1 and TRBJ2-1; D is possibly TRBD1 or TRBD2 (5 bases each). V was shortened by 3 bases and J by 5 bases, with 17 bases between the two germline ends. The CDR3 sequence is 15 residues long. CDR1 and CDR2 (germline): DFQATT, SNEGSKA (reference sequence).

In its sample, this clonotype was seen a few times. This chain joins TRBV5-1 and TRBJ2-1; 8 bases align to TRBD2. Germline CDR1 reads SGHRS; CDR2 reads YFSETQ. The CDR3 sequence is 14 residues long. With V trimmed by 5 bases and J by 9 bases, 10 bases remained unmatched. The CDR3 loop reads CASRPGSGMSEQFF. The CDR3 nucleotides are TGCGCCAGCAGGCCCGGTAGCGGGATGAGTGAGCAGTTCTTC.